This is a list of T cell receptor beta chains from one sample in a study of T cell responses to AZD1222 COVID-19 vaccine. Libraries were prepared by immunoSEQ multiplex PCR; TCRdb keeps only in-frame clonotypes and omits some of them. This table has 150,000 or so clones, about nine tenths appearing once. The specimen was peripheral blood, collected 28 days after the second dose of the MenACWY control vaccine. The source is an adult who received the MenACWY meningococcal vaccine as a control. Each CDR3 is given with its conserved first and last residue. Each record gives: CDR3 DNA, CDR3 protein, J gene, V gene, clone size, D gene. A D gene is named only where the DNA matches it firmly. Expanded clones get a size class; other rows say once, few or many, or leave the size out.

CDR3nt: TGTGCCAGCAGCCTAGACGAGCAGTACTTC; CDR3aa: CASSLDEQYF; j_gene: TRBJ2-7; v_gene: TRBV7-8; abundance: NA; d_gene: NA
CDR3nt: TGTGCCAGCAGCTTAGATAGACTCCGGACAGGGGGTGCCGAGCAGTACTTC; CDR3aa: CASSLDRLRTGGAEQYF; j_gene: TRBJ2-7; v_gene: TRBV7-9; abundance: NA; d_gene: TRBD1
CDR3nt: TGCGCCAGCAGTGAGTCTGGGTACGAGCAGTACTTC; CDR3aa: CASSESGYEQYF; j_gene: TRBJ2-7; v_gene: TRBV10-2; abundance: NA; d_gene: NA
CDR3nt: TGCGCCAGCAGCCACAATTCGGAGACCAACTATGGCTACACCTTC; CDR3aa: CASSHNSETNYGYTF; j_gene: TRBJ1-2; v_gene: TRBV4-1; abundance: NA; d_gene: NA
CDR3nt: TGTGCCAGTACCGCCGGGTTCTCCTACAATGAGCAGTTCTTC; CDR3aa: CASTAGFSYNEQFF; j_gene: TRBJ2-1; v_gene: TRBV9; abundance: NA; d_gene: NA
CDR3nt: TGTGCCAGCAGTGCCCCGACAGGGTCAAACACCGGGGAGCTGTTTTTT; CDR3aa: CASSAPTGSNTGELFF; j_gene: TRBJ2-2; v_gene: TRBV3-1/TRBV3-2; abundance: NA; d_gene: TRBD1
CDR3nt: TGTGCCAGCAGCCGGGTGAAGGAGACGAACACTGAAGCTTTCTTT; CDR3aa: CASSRVKETNTEAFF; j_gene: TRBJ1-1; v_gene: TRBV6-2/TRBV6-3; abundance: NA; d_gene: NA
CDR3nt: TGCAGCGTTCAAGGGGACCCCGACTCGAACACCGGGGAGCTGTTTTTT; CDR3aa: CSVQGDPDSNTGELFF; j_gene: TRBJ2-2; v_gene: TRBV29-1; abundance: NA; d_gene: NA
CDR3nt: TGTGCCAGCAGCCGGGGACAGGTCTATGGCTACACCTTC; CDR3aa: CASSRGQVYGYTF; j_gene: TRBJ1-2; v_gene: TRBV27; abundance: NA; d_gene: TRBD1
CDR3nt: TGTGCCAGCTCACCAAGTGGTGAGGGCTATGGCTACACCTTC; CDR3aa: CASSPSGEGYGYTF; j_gene: TRBJ1-2; v_gene: TRBV18; abundance: NA; d_gene: NA
CDR3nt: TGTGCCAGCAGCTTGTGGGGATCTGGAAACACCATATATTTT; CDR3aa: CASSLWGSGNTIYF; j_gene: TRBJ1-3; v_gene: TRBV5-4; abundance: NA; d_gene: NA
CDR3nt: TGTGCCAGCAGCTCACCCCGCGGCCCCACCGCTAACTATGGCTACACCTTC; CDR3aa: CASSSPRGPTANYGYTF; j_gene: TRBJ1-2; v_gene: TRBV7-2; abundance: NA; d_gene: NA
CDR3nt: TGTGCCAGCAGCAACGGACGCGGAGGGTCCCAGCATTTT; CDR3aa: CASSNGRGGSQHF; j_gene: TRBJ1-5; v_gene: TRBV5-4; abundance: NA; d_gene: NA
CDR3nt: TGTGCCAGCAGCTACCAAACAGGGGACCAAGAGACCCAGTACTTC; CDR3aa: CASSYQTGDQETQYF; j_gene: TRBJ2-5; v_gene: TRBV7-2; abundance: NA; d_gene: TRBD1
CDR3nt: TGTGCCAGCAGCTTCCTAGGGGTCCCCGGGGAGCTGTTTTTT; CDR3aa: CASSFLGVPGELFF; j_gene: TRBJ2-2; v_gene: TRBV11-2; abundance: NA; d_gene: NA
CDR3nt: TGTGCCAGCAGCTTTATCGGACAGAAAGTATACGAGCAGTACTTC; CDR3aa: CASSFIGQKVYEQYF; j_gene: TRBJ2-7; v_gene: TRBV5-4; abundance: NA; d_gene: NA
CDR3nt: TGTGCCAGAAGCCGACAGGGTGGGAGGCACACTGAAGCTTTCTTT; CDR3aa: CARSRQGGRHTEAFF; j_gene: TRBJ1-1; v_gene: TRBV5-3; abundance: NA; d_gene: TRBD1
CDR3nt: TGTGCCAGCAGCTTTTCGGGCGGGAGGGCCAGTACCGGGGAGCTGTTTTTT; CDR3aa: CASSFSGGRASTGELFF; j_gene: TRBJ2-2; v_gene: TRBV7-2; abundance: NA; d_gene: TRBD2
CDR3nt: TGTGCCAGCAGGCGGGGGGCCTTCTCCGCTTTCTTT; CDR3aa: CASRRGAFSAFF; j_gene: TRBJ1-1; v_gene: TRBV28; abundance: once; d_gene: NA
CDR3nt: TGTGCCAGCAGCTTAAAAGGGTCCTACGAGCAGTACTTC; CDR3aa: CASSLKGSYEQYF; j_gene: TRBJ2-7; v_gene: TRBV7-2; abundance: NA; d_gene: NA